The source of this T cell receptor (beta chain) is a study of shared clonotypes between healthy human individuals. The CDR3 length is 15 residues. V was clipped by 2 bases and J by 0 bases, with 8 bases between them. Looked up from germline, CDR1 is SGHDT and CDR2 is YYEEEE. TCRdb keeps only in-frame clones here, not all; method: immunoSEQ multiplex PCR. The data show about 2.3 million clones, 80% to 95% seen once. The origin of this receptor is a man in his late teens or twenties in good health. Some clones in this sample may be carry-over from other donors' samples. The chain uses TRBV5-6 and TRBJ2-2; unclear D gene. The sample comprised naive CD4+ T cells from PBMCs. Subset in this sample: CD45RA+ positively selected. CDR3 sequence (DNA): TGTGCCAGCAGCTTTTACAGTTCGAACACCGGGGAGCTGTTTTTT. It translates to CASSFYSSNTGELFF.